Below, one T cell receptor beta chain is given with its context. The data were obtained in a study of blood T cell repertoires in COVID-19. The data were produced by immunoSEQ multiplex PCR, yet TCRdb's version contains in-frame clones alone and is incomplete. The data show approximately 350,000 clones, with 85% to 90% seen just once and 7% to 8% held by the top ten. This CDR3 has 14 amino acids. J gave up 8 bases and V 4 bases, and 11 bases lay outside the gene matches. Germline CDR1 reads SGHRS; CDR2 reads YFSETQ. Patients of the Seattle cohort, enrolled during active infection, were followed longitudinally.

Material for sequencing was peripheral blood. The chain joins TRBV5-1 to TRBJ1-2; 7 bases are a match to TRBD1. The TCR was taken from a woman aged 70-85 years with COVID-19, enrolled during active disease. CDR3 sequence reads: CASSLGRQGGGYTF. CDR3 in DNA: TGCGCCAGCAGCCTGGGTCGACAGGGCGGCGGCTACACCTTC.